These T cell receptor beta chains were read from a single sample in a study of regulatory T cells in long-lasting Graves disease. Each CDR3 protein gets one entry after TCRdb re-called the multiplex PCR reads with MiXCR. The sample consists of 620,000 or so distinct CDR3 sequences, roughly 15% of them appearing once. This same sample was also part of a study on T cells in Graves' hyperthyroidism and ophthalmopathy.

The material was peripheral blood mononuclear cells (PBMCs), obtained at new diagnosis, from a patient treated with antithyroid drugs. Receptors were obtained from a woman younger than 45 with Graves disease. Each CDR3 is given with its conserved first and last residue. Fields, in order: V gene, D gene, clone size, J gene, CDR3 length, CDR3 DNA, CDR3 protein. The D gene is left open where the match is weak. Where a row states a size, it is once, few, many or the class of an expanded clone; other rows omit it.

TRBV2	NA	many	TRBJ2-2	14	TGTGCCAGCAGGAAGGACGGGGGCACCGGGGAGCTGTTTTTT	CASRKDGGTGELFF
TRBV19	TRBD1	NA	TRBJ2-5	14	TGTGCCAGTAGACCTGACAGGGGGCAAGAGACCCAGTACTTC	CASRPDRGQETQYF
TRBV6-5	NA	many	TRBJ1-5	14	TGTGCCAGCAGTTACTCCAGATACAATCAGCCCCAGCATTTT	CASSYSRYNQPQHF
TRBV4-1	NA	NA	TRBJ2-7	15	TGCGCCAGCAGCCAAGATAGTGGTTCGAACTACGAGCAGTACTTC	CASSQDSGSNYEQYF
TRBV7-2	TRBD2	many	TRBJ2-1	15	TGTGCCAGCAGCTTATCTAGCGGATATTACAATGAGCAGTTCTTC	CASSLSSGYYNEQFF
TRBV6-1	NA	NA	TRBJ2-7	14	TGTGCCAGCAGTGTGACATTAGTCACCTACGAGCAGTACTTC	CASSVTLVTYEQYF
TRBV7-9	NA	few	TRBJ1-6	13	TGTGCCAGCAGCCCGAACACCAATTCACCCCTCCACTTT	CASSPNTNSPLHF
TRBV18	TRBD1	NA	TRBJ2-7	15	TGTGCCAGCTCTCCAGTCCAAACAGGGGTTCGCGAGCAGTACTTC	CASSPVQTGVREQYF
TRBV11-2	NA	many	TRBJ2-5	13	TGTGCCAGCAGCCCGCCGGTGTTAGAGACCCAGTACTTC	CASSPPVLETQYF
TRBV28	NA	many	TRBJ2-6	16	TGTGCCAGCAGTTTTTTCCGGGACTCTGGGGCCAACGTCCTGACTTTC	CASSFFRDSGANVLTF
TRBV27	NA	many	TRBJ1-1	15	TGTGCCAGCAGTTTATATCCGGGGTTATATACTGAAGCTTTCTTT	CASSLYPGLYTEAFF
TRBV5-1	NA	many	TRBJ2-7	15	TGCGCCAGCGGCCCTGGACCAGGGAGCCTCTACGAGCAGTACTTC	CASGPGPGSLYEQYF
TRBV2	NA	NA	TRBJ2-1	16	TGTGCCAGCAGTGAAGTTGCCTATAATGAGTATGATGAGCAGTTCTTC	CASSEVAYNEYDEQFF
TRBV29-1	NA	few	TRBJ2-5	13	TGCAGCGTTTTGTGGACGGTAAAAGAGACCCAGTACTTC	CSVLWTVKETQYF
TRBV27	TRBD1	many	TRBJ1-6	13	TGTGCCAGCAGTTCGCAGGGGGGATCACCCCTCCACTTT	CASSSQGGSPLHF
TRBV2	NA	many	TRBJ2-1	13	TGTGCCAGCGAGAGGGGGGGTGTAAGTGAGCAGTTCTTC	CASERGGVSEQFF
TRBV3-1	NA	NA	TRBJ1-2	15	TGTGCCAGCAGCCAACCATCAGGGTCTAACTATGGCTACACCTTC	CASSQPSGSNYGYTF
TRBV11-2	TRBD2	many	TRBJ2-5	21	TGTGCCAGCACTCATGTTTACGGTGGGGGTTGGACTAGCGGGAGCCGGGAGACCCAGTACTTC	CASTHVYGGGWTSGSRETQYF
TRBV7-2	NA	NA	TRBJ1-4	18	TGCGCCAGCAGCCAAGACGCACGTAACACAGGGAAGTCCAAAAAACTGTTTTTT	CASSQDARNTGKSKKLFF
TRBV30	NA	few	TRBJ2-2	15	TGTGCCTGGAGTAGACGGGACCTCAACACCGGGGAGCTGTTTTTT	CAWSRRDLNTGELFF
TRBV5-6	NA	many	TRBJ1-1	12	TGTGCCAGCAGCCCAAGGTCCACTGAAGCTTTCTTT	CASSPRSTEAFF
TRBV7-8	NA	many	TRBJ1-2	14	TGTGCCAGCAGCTTAGCGGAAGGGATAGAAGGCTACACCTTC	CASSLAEGIEGYTF
TRBV11-2	NA	many	TRBJ2-1	18	TGTGCCAGCAGCTTAGAGGGTTGGAGGAAGCAGGCTTGGAATGAGCAGTTCTTC	CASSLEGWRKQAWNEQFF
TRBV20-1	NA	many	TRBJ2-1	16	TGCAGTGCTCCCAACCCCCTGGCGGGCTCCTACAATGAGCAGTTCTTC	CSAPNPLAGSYNEQFF
TRBV10-3	NA	NA	TRBJ2-5	14	TGTGCCATCAGTGCTGGTGCGGGTATTGAGACCCAGTACTTC	CAISAGAGIETQYF
TRBV5-1	NA	NA	TRBJ2-7	14	TGCGCCAGCACCCCGGACCCGAACTCCTACGAGCAGTACTTC	CASTPDPNSYEQYF
TRBV9	NA	few	TRBJ2-7	13	TGTGCCAGCAGCTTGAAAAGGGGTGGCGAGCAGTACTTC	CASSLKRGGEQYF
TRBV30	NA	few	TRBJ1-6	14	TGTGCCTGGAAGGAGCAGGGCTATAATTCACCCCTCCACTTT	CAWKEQGYNSPLHF
TRBV6-1	TRBD1	few	TRBJ2-2	13	TGTGCCAGCAGTGACAGGGGGTCCGGGGAGCTGTTTTTT	CASSDRGSGELFF
TRBV20-1	NA	NA	TRBJ2-2	16	TGCAGTGCTAGAGTCGTGGGGGGGCCCCACACCGGGGGGCTGTTTTTT	CSARVVGGPHTGGLFF
TRBV7-8	NA	many	TRBJ1-2	14	TGTGCCAGCAGCTTGGCCCCCAGGGCGGATGGCTACACCTTC	CASSLAPRADGYTF
TRBV4-1	NA	NA	TRBJ1-5	16	TGCGCCAGCAGCCAAGATCCCACAGGGCGAAATCAGCCCCAGCATTTT	CASSQDPTGRNQPQHF
TRBV12-3/TRBV12-4	NA	many	TRBJ2-7	11	TGTGCCAGCAGTGCAGGGTTCGAGCAGTACTTC	CASSAGFEQYF
TRBV5-1	NA	NA	TRBJ2-2	15	TGCGCCAGCAGCTTGACAGAGACAAACACCGGGGAGCTGTTTTTT	CASSLTETNTGELFF
TRBV27	TRBD1	few	TRBJ1-1	15	TGTGCCAGCAGTTACCTCACAGGGGTGAACACTGAAGCTTTCTTT	CASSYLTGVNTEAFF
TRBV28	TRBD2	few	TRBJ2-7	14	TGTGCCAGCATCTCGGGGGGGGGGGTTTACGAGCAGTACTTC	CASISGGGVYEQYF
TRBV18	TRBD2	NA	TRBJ2-7	15	TGTGCCAGCTCACCAACTCTAGCGGGAGTTAACGAGCAGTACTTC	CASSPTLAGVNEQYF
TRBV28	TRBD2	many	TRBJ2-7	17	TGTGCCAGCAGTTCCCCGTCGGGGAGCGGGATTGTCGACGAGCAGTACTTC	CASSSPSGSGIVDEQYF
TRBV9	TRBD2	NA	TRBJ2-2	16	TGTGCCAGCAGCGTAGTTCCCGGGACTATGGGCGGGGAGCTGTTTTTT	CASSVVPGTMGGELFF
TRBV30	NA	many	TRBJ1-1	12	TGTGCCTGGAGCGACAACATTCTAGAAGCTTTCTTT	CAWSDNILEAFF
TRBV28	TRBD1	few	TRBJ1-5	14	TGTGCCAGCAGTTTAACAGGGGGCAGGCAGCCCCAGCATTTT	CASSLTGGRQPQHF
TRBV29-1	NA	many	TRBJ1-1	12	TGCAGCGCGTGGGAGGCCGGCACTGAAGCTTTCTTT	CSAWEAGTEAFF
TRBV12-3/TRBV12-4	NA	many	TRBJ2-5	12	TGTGCCAGCAGTTACTGGGGAGAGACCCAGTACTTC	CASSYWGETQYF
TRBV6-5	TRBD1	many	TRBJ2-7	16	TGTGCCAGCAGTTACACCGGAGGACAGGGCTGGTACGAGCAGTACTTC	CASSYTGGQGWYEQYF
TRBV6-1	NA	NA	TRBJ1-1	15	TGTGCCAGCAGTAGTTCAGCAGGGGATGGCACTGAAGCTTTCTTT	CASSSSAGDGTEAFF
TRBV19	NA	few	TRBJ2-1	15	TGTGCCAGTAGTATTAAGGAGCCGAGATACAATGAGCAGTTCTTC	CASSIKEPRYNEQFF
TRBV7-2	TRBD2	many	TRBJ2-1	17	TGTGCCAGCAGCTTAGCTAGCGGGAGGGCCGGACTGGAAGAGCAGTTCTTC	CASSLASGRAGLEEQFF
TRBV28	NA	NA	TRBJ2-1	14	TGTGCCAGCAGTTACTCTACAGTTCTCTATGAGCAGTTCTTC	CASSYSTVLYEQFF
TRBV10-3	TRBD2	NA	TRBJ2-1	15	TGTGCCATCAGTAAGCTGACGGGAGGGGGTAATGAGCAGTTCTTC	CAISKLTGGGNEQFF
TRBV2	TRBD2	many	TRBJ2-3	14	TGTGCCAGCATCGGTAGCGGGAGTTCCGATACGCAGTATTTT	CASIGSGSSDTQYF
TRBV6-5	NA	few	TRBJ2-3	15	TGTGCCAGCAGTTCCCCAGCCGGACTGGGGGATACGCAGTATTTT	CASSSPAGLGDTQYF
TRBV27	TRBD1	many	TRBJ2-1	16	TGTGCCAGCAAGCCCCTGGGACAGGTAACCTACAATGAGCAGTTCTTC	CASKPLGQVTYNEQFF
TRBV7-2	TRBD2	NA	TRBJ2-3	18	TGTGCCAGCAGCTCCGGGACTAGCGGGAGTTTCGGCACAGATACGCAGTATTTT	CASSSGTSGSFGTDTQYF
TRBV29-1	NA	NA	TRBJ1-5	14	TGCAGCGTTTCGGAGGGAGTTGGCAATCAGCCCCAGCATTTT	CSVSEGVGNQPQHF
TRBV5-6	TRBD2	NA	TRBJ2-2	17	TGTGCCAGCAGCGAGCGGAGACTAGCGGGAGTCTCCGGGGAGCTGTTTTTT	CASSERRLAGVSGELFF
TRBV20-1	TRBD1	few	TRBJ2-3	15	TGCAGTGCTAGAGATCAGGGACAGGGCACAGATACGCAGTATTTT	CSARDQGQGTDTQYF
TRBV27	TRBD2	many	TRBJ2-1	13	TGTGCCAGCAGTTTATGGGGCGGGAGGGCCTTACTCTTC	CASSLWGGRALLF